A selection of T cell receptor beta chains follows, all from one sample in a study of blood T cell repertoires in COVID-19. Some clones are missing from TCRdb's copy, which holds only in-frame ones; the method was immunoSEQ multiplex PCR. This sample carries approximately 70,000 clones, around nine tenths of them seen once, and the ten largest clones take roughly 3.1%. Sequencing was carried out using peripheral blood. The origin of the receptors is a woman in her forties or fifties with COVID-19, enrolled during active disease. Both conserved end residues are part of each CDR3. A D gene is named only where the DNA matches it firmly. Where a row states a size, it is once, few, many or the class of an expanded clone; other rows omit it.

cdr3_aa	cdr3_nt	d_call	j_call	clone_size	v_call
CASSSTSGTDTQYF	TGCGCCAGCAGCTCGACTAGCGGCACAGATACGCAGTATTTT	TRBD2	TRBJ2-3	-	TRBV5-1
CSASVGSQADTQYF	TGCAGTGCTAGTGTCGGGAGCCAGGCAGATACGCAGTATTTT	-	TRBJ2-3	-	TRBV20-1
CASSLIWGLSGNTIYF	TGTGCCAGCAGCTTGATCTGGGGCCTATCTGGAAACACCATATATTTT	-	TRBJ1-3	-	TRBV5-6
CASSPDRGGSYEQYF	TGTGCCAGCAGCCCCGATCGCGGGGGATCCTACGAGCAGTACTTC	TRBD2	TRBJ2-7	once	TRBV5-5
CASSRPPAGYTF	TGTGCCAGCAGTCGCCCTCCAGCGGGCTACACCTTC	-	TRBJ1-2	-	TRBV6-2/TRBV6-3
CASSLRGNEGYTF	TGCGCCAGCAGCTTGCGGGGGAATGAGGGCTACACCTTC	-	TRBJ1-2	-	TRBV5-1
CASTLLAGDPYNEQFF	TGTGCCAGCACCTTACTAGCGGGAGACCCCTACAATGAGCAGTTCTTC	TRBD2	TRBJ2-1	once	TRBV28
CATSKGVGYEQYF	TGCGCGACGTCCAAGGGAGTGGGTTACGAGCAGTACTTC	-	TRBJ2-7	-	TRBV5-1
CASSWGGGQGEQFF	TGCGCCAGCAGCTGGGGAGGGGGTCAGGGTGAGCAGTTCTTC	-	TRBJ2-1	-	TRBV5-1
CASSLGLAGAGTDTQYF	TGTGCCAGCAGCCTAGGACTAGCGGGAGCGGGCACAGATACGCAGTATTTT	TRBD2	TRBJ2-3	-	TRBV28
CASSDWDTSYEQYF	TGTGCCAGCAGTGATTGGGACACCTCCTACGAGCAGTACTTC	-	TRBJ2-7	few	TRBV28
CASSLRPGGGNEQFF	TGCGCCAGCAGCTTGCGCCCAGGGGGAGGCAATGAGCAGTTCTTC	-	TRBJ2-1	-	TRBV5-1
CASSDIMNTEAFF	TGTGCCAGCAGTGACATCATGAACACTGAAGCTTTCTTT	-	TRBJ1-1	-	TRBV25-1
CASSFYLAGGPGQETQYF	TGCGCCAGCAGCTTTTACCTAGCGGGAGGGCCGGGCCAAGAGACCCAGTACTTC	TRBD2	TRBJ2-5	-	TRBV5-1
CASSAARGNEQFF	TGTGCCAGCAGTGCCGCGCGGGGAAATGAGCAGTTCTTC	-	TRBJ2-1	-	TRBV12-3/TRBV12-4
CATSDLYEQYF	TGTGCCACCAGTGACCTCTACGAGCAGTACTTC	-	TRBJ2-7	-	TRBV24-1